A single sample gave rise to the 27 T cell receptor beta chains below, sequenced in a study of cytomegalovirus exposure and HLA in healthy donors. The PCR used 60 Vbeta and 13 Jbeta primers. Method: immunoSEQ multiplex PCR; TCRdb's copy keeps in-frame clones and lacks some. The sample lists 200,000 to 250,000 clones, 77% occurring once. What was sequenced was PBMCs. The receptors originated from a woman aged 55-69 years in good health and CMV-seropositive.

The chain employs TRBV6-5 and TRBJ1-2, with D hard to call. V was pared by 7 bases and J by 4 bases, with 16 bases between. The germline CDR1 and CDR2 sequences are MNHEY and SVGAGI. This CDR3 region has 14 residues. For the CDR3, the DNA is TGTGCCAGCACCTCCGGTGGTTCTGGCTATGGCTACACCTTC. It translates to CASTSGGSGYGYTF.

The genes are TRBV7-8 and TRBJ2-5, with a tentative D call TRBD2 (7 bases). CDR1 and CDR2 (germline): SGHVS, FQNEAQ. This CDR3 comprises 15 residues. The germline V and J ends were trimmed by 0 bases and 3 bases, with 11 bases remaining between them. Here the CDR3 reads CASSLAGGAKETQYF. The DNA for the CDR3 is TGTGCCAGCAGCTTAGCGGGGGGGGCGAAAGAGACCCAGTACTTC.

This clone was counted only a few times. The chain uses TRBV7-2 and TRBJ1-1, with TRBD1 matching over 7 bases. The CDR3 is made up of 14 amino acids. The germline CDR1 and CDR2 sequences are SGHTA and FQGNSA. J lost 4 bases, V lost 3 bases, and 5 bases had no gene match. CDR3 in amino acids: CASSLAGGTTEAFF. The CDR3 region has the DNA TGTGCCAGCAGCTTGGCAGGGGGTACCACTGAAGCTTTCTTT.

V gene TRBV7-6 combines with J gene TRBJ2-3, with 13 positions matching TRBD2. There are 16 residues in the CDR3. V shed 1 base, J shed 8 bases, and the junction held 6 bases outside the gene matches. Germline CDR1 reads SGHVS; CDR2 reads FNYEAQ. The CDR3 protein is CASSLVATSGRSTQYF. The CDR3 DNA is TGTGCCAGCAGCTTAGTGGCGACTAGCGGGAGGAGTACGCAGTATTTT.

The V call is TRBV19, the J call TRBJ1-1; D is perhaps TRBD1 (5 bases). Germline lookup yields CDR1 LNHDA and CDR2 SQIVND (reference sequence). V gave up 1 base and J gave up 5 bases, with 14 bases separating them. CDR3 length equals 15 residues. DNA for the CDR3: TGTGCCAGTAGTATAGGGGGCCGGGCTGGGACTGAAGCTTTCTTT. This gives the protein CASSIGGRAGTEAFF. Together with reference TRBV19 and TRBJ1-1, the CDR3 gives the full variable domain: DGGITQSPKYLFRKEGQNVTLSCEQNLNHDAMYWYRQDPGQGLRLIYYSQIVNDFQKGDIAEGYSVSREKKESFPLTVTSAQKNPTAFYLCASSIGGRAGTEAFFGQGTRLTVV.

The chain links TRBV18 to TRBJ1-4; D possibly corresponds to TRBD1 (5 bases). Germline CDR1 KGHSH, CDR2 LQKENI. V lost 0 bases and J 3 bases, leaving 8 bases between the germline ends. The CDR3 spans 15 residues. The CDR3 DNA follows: TGTGCCAGCTCACCACCGGGGCAGCCTAATGAAAAACTGTTTTTT. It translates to CASSPPGQPNEKLFF. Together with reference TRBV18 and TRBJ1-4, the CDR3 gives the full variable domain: NAGVMQNPRHLVRRRGQEARLRCSPMKGHSHVYWYRQLPEEGLKFMVYLQKENIIDESGMPKERFSAEFPKEGPSILRIQQVVRGDSAAYFCASSPPGQPNEKLFFGSGTQLSVL.

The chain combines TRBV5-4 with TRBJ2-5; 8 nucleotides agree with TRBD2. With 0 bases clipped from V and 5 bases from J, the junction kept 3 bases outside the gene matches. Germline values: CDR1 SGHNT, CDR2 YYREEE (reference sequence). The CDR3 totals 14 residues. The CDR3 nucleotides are TGTGCCAGCAGCTTGGTGTCTAGCGGGGAGACCCAGTACTTC. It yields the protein CASSLVSSGETQYF.

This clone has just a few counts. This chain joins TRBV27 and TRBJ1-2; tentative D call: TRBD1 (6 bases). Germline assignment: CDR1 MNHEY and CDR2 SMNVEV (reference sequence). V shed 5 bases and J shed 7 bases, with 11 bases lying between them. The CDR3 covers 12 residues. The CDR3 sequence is CASSANRVGYTF. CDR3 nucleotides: TGTGCCAGCAGTGCAAACAGGGTTGGCTACACCTTC.

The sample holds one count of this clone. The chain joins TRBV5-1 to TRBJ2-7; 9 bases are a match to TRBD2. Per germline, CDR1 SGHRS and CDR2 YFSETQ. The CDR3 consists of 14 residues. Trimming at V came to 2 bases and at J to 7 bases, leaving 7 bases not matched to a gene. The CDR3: CASSFLAGSGEQYF. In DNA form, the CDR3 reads TGCGCCAGCAGCTTTCTAGCGGGAAGCGGAGAGCAGTACTTC.

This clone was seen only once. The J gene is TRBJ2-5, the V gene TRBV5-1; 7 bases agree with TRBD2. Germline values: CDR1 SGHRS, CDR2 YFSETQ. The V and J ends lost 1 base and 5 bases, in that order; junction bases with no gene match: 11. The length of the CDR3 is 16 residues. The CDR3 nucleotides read TGCGCCAGCAGCTTGAGATCTAGCGGAAGTCGGGAGACCCAGTACTTC. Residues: CASSLRSSGSRETQYF.

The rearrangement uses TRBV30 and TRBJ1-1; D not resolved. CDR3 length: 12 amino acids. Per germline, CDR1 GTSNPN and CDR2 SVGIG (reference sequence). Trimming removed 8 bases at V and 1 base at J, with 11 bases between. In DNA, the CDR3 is TGTGCCCTGAGTTCGTCGAACACTGAAGCTTTCTTT. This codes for CALSSSNTEAFF.

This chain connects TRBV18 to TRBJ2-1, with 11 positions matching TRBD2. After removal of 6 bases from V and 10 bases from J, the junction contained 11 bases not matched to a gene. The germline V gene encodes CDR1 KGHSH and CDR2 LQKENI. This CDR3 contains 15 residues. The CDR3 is CASSTKLAGVGEQFF. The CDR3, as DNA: TGTGCCAGCTCGACGAAACTAGCGGGAGTTGGAGAGCAGTTCTTC.

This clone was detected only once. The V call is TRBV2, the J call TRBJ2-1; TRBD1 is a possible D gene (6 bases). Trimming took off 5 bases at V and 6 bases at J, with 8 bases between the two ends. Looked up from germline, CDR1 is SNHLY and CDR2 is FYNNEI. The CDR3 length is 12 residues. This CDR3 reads CASSTGFNEQFF. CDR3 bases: TGTGCCAGCAGTACAGGGTTCAATGAGCAGTTCTTC.

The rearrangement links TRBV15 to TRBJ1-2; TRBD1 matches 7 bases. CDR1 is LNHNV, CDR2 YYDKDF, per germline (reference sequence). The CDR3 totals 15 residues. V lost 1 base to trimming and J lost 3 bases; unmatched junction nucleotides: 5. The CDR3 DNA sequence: TGTGCCACCAGCAGAGGTGGCAGGGGGGACTATGGCTACACCTTC. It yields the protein CATSRGGRGDYGYTF.

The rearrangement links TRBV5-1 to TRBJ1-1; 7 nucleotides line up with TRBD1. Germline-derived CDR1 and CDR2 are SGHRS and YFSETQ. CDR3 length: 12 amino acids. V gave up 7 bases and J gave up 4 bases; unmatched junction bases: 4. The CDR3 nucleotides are TGCGCCAGCGCATCAGGGGGCACTGAAGCTTTCTTT. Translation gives CASASGGTEAFF.

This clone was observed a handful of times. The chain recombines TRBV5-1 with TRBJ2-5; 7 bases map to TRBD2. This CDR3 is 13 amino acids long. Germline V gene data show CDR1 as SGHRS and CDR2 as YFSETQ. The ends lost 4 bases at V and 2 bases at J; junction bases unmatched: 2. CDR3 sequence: CASSSGVQETQYF. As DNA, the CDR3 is TGCGCCAGCAGCAGCGGGGTTCAAGAGACCCAGTACTTC.

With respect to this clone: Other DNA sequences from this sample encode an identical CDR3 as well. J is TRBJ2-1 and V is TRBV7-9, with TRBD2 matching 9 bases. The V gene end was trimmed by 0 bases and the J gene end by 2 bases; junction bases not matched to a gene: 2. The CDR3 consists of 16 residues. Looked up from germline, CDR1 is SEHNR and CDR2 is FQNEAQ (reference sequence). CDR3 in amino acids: CASSLALAGTYNEQFF. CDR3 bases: TGTGCCAGCAGCTTAGCGCTAGCGGGAACCTACAATGAGCAGTTCTTC.

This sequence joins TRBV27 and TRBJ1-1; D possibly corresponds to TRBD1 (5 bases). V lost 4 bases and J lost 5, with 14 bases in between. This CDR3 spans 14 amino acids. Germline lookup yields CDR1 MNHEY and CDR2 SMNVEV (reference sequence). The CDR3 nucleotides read TGTGCCAGCAGTTCCCGGGACTCTGGGACTGAAGCTTTCTTT. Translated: CASSSRDSGTEAFF.

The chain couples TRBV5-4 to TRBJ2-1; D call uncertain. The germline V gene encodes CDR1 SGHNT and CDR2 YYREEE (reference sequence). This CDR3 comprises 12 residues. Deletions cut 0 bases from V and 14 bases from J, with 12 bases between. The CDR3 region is CASSLDRRQEFF. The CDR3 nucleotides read TGTGCCAGCAGCTTGGACAGACGGCAGGAGTTCTTC. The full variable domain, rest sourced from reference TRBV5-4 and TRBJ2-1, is ETGVTQSPTHLIKTRGQQVTLRCSSQSGHNTVSWYQQALGQGPQFIFQYYREEENGRGNFPPRFSGLQFPNYSSELNVNALELDDSALYLCASSLDRRQEFFGPGTRLTVL.

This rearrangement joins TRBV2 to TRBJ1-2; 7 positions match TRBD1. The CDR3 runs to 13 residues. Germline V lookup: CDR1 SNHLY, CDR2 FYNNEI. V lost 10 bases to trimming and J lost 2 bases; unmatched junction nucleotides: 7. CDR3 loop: CATKGGRNYGYTF. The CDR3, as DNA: TGTGCCACTAAAGGGGGCCGAAACTATGGCTACACCTTC.

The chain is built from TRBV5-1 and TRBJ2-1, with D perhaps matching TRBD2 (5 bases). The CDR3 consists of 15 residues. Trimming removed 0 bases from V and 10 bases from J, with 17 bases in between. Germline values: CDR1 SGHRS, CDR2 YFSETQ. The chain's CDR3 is CASSLAPAGAGEQFF. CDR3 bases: TGCGCCAGCAGCTTGGCCCCCGCGGGCGCAGGAGAGCAGTTCTTC.

CDR3 sequence (DNA): TGTGCCTGGATGAAAGCCGGGACAGGGTTTCATGAGCAGTTCTTC. Its translation is CAWMKAGTGFHEQFF. The chain combines TRBV30 with TRBJ2-1, with 9 bases matching TRBD1. The CDR3 contains 15 residues. Germline trimming cut 4 bases from V and 8 bases from J; bases unmatched to any gene: 12. Germline V CDR1 and CDR2: GTSNPN, SVGIG (reference sequence).

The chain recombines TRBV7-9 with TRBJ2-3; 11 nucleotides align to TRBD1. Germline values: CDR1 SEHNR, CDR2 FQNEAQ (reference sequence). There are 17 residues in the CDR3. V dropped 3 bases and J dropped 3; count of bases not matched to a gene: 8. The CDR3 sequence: CASSFWGGTGGTDTQYF. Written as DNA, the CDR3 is TGTGCCAGCAGCTTTTGGGGAGGGACAGGGGGTACAGATACGCAGTATTTT.

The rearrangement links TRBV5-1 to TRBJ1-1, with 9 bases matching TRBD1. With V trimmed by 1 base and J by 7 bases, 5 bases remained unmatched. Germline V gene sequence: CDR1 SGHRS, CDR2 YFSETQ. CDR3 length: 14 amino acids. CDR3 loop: CASSLSTGGNEAFF. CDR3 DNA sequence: TGCGCCAGCAGCTTGTCGACAGGGGGAAATGAAGCTTTCTTT.

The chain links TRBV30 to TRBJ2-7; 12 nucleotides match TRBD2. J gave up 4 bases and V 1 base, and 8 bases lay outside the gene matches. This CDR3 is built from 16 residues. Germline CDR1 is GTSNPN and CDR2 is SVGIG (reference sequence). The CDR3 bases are TGTGCCTGGAGTGACTATCGGACTAGCGGGGTTTACGAGCAGTACTTC. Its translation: CAWSDYRTSGVYEQYF.

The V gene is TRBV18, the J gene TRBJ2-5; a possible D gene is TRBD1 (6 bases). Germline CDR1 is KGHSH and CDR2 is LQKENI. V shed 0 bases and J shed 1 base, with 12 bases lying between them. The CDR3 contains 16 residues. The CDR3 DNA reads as TGTGCCAGCTCACCACCGTCGGGGACACTCCAAGAGACCCAGTACTTC. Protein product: CASSPPSGTLQETQYF.

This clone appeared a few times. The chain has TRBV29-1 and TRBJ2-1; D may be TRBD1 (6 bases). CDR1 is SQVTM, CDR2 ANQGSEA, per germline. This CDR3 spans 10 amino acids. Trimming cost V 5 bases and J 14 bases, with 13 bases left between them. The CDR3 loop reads CSVRWDIEFF. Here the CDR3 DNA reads TGCAGCGTTCGCTGGGACATAGAGTTCTTC.